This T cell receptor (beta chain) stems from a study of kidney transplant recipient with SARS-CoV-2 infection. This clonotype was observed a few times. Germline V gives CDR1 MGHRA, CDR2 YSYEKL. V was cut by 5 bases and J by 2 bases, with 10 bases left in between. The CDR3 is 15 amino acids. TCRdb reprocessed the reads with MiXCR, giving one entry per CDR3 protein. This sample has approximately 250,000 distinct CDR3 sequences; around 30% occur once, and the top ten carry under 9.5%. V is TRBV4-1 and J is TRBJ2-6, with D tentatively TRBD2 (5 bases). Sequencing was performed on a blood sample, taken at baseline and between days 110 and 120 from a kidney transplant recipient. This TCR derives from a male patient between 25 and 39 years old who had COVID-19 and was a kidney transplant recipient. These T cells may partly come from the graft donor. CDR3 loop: CASSLRATGANVLTF. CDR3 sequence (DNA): TGCGCCAGCAGCTTGAGGGCCACTGGGGCCAACGTCCTGACTTTC.